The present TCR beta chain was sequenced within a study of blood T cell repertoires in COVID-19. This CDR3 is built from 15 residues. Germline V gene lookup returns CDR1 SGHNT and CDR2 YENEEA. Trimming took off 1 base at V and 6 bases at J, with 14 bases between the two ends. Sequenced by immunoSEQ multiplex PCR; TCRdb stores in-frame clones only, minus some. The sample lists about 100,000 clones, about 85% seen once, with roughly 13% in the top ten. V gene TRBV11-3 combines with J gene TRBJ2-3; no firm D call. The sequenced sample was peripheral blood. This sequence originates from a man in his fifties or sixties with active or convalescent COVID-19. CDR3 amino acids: CASSLGVGRLDTQYF. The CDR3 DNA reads TGTGCCAGCAGCTTAGGAGTGGGCAGGCTGGATACGCAGTATTTT. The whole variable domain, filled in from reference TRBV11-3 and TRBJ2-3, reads EAGVVQSPRYKIIEKKQPVAFWCNPISGHNTLYWYLQNLGQGPELLIRYENEEAVDDSQLPKDRFSAERLKGVDSTLKIQPAELGDSAVYLCASSLGVGRLDTQYFGPGTRLTVL.